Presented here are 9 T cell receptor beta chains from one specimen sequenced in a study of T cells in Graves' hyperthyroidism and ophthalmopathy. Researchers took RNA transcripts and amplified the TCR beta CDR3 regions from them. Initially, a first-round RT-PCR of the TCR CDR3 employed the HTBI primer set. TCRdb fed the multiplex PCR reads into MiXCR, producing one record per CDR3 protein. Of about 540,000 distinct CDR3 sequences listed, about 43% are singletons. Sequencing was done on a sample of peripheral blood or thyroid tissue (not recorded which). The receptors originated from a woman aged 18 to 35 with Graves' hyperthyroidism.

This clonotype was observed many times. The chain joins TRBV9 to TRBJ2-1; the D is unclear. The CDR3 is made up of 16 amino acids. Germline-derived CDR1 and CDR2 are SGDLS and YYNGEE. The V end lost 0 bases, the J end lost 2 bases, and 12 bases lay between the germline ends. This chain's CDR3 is CASSVVSKTAYNEQFF. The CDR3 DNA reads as TGTGCCAGCAGCGTAGTATCCAAAACTGCCTACAATGAGCAGTTCTTC.

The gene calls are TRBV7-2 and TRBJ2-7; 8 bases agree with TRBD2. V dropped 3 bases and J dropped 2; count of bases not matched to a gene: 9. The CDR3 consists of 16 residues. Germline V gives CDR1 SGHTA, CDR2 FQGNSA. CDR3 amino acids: CASSLGIAGTTYEQYF. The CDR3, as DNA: TGTGCCAGCAGCTTGGGTATAGCGGGAACAACCTACGAGCAGTACTTC.

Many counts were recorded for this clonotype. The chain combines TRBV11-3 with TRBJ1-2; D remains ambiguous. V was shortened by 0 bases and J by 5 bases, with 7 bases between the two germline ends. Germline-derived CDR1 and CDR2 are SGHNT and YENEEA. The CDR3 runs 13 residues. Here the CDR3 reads CASSLDGRYGYTF. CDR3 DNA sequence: TGTGCCAGCAGCTTAGACGGACGTTATGGCTACACCTTC.

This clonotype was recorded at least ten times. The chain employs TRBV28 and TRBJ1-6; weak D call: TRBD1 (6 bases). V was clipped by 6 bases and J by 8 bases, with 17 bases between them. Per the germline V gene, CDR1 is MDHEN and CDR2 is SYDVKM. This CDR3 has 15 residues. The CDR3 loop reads CASRSTRTAYSPLHF. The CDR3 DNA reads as TGTGCCAGCAGGTCCACTCGGACAGCCTATTCACCCCTCCACTTT.

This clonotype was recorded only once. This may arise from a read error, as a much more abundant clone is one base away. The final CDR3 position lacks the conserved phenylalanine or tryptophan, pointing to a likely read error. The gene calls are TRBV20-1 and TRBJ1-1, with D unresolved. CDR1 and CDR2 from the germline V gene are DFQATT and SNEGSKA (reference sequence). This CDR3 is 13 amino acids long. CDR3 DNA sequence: TGCAGTGTTAGAGGGCCCGGAGGGACTGAAGCTTTCTCT. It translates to CSVRGPGGTEAFS.

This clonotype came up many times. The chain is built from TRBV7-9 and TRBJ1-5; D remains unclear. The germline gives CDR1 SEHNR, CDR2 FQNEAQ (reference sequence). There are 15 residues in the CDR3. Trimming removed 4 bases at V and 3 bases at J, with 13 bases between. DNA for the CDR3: TGTGCCAGCAGCTACGACGCGGTGGTCAATCAGCCCCAGCATTTT. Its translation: CASSYDAVVNQPQHF. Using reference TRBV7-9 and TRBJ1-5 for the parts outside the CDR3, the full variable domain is DTGVSQNPRHKITKRGQNVTFRCDPISEHNRLYWYRQTLGQGPEFLTYFQNEAQLEKSRLLSDRFSAERPKGSFSTLEIQRTEQGDSAMYLCASSYDAVVNQPQHFGDGTRLSIL.

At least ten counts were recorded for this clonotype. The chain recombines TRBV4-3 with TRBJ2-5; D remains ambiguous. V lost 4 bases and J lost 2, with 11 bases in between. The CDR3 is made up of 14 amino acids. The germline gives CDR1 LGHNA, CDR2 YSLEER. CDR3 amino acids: CASSRNSKQETQYF. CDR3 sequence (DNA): TGCGCCAGCAGCCGGAACAGTAAGCAAGAGACCCAGTACTTC.

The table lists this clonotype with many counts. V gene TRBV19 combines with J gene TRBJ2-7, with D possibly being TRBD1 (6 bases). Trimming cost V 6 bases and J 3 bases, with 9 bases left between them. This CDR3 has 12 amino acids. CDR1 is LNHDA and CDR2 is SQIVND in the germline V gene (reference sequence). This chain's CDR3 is CASRDSRYEQYF. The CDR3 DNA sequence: TGTGCCAGTAGGGACAGCCGCTACGAGCAGTACTTC.

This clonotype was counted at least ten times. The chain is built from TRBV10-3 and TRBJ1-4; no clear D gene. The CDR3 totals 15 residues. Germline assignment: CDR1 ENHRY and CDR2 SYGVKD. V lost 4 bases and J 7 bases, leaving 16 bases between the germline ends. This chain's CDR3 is CAISAAKGLGEKLFF. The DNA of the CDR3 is TGTGCCATCAGTGCAGCGAAGGGTTTGGGTGAAAAACTGTTTTTT.